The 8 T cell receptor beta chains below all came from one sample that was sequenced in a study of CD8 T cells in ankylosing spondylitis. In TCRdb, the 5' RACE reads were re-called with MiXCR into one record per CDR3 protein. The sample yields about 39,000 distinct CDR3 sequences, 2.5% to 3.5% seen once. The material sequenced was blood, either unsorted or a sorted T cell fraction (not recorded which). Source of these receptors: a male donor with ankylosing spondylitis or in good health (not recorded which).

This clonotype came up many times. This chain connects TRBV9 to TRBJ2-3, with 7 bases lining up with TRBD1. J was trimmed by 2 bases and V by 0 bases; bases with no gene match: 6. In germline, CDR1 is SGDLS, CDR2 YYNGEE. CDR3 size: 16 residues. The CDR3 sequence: CASSVVPGTATDTQYF. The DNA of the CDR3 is TGTGCCAGCAGCGTAGTGCCCGGGACAGCCACAGATACGCAGTATTTT.

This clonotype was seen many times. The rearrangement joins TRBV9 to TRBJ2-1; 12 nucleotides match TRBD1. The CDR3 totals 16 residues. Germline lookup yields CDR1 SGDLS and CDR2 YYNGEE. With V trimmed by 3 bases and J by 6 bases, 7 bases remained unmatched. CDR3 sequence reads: CASSAGTGGRGNEQFF. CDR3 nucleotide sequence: TGTGCCAGCAGCGCCGGGACAGGGGGCAGGGGCAATGAGCAGTTCTTC.

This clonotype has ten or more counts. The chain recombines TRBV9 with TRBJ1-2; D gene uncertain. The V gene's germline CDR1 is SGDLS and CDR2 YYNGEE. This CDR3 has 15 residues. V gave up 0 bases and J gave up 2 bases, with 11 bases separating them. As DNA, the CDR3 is TGTGCCAGCAGCGTAGATCCAGCGACGAACTATGGCTACACCTTC. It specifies CASSVDPATNYGYTF.

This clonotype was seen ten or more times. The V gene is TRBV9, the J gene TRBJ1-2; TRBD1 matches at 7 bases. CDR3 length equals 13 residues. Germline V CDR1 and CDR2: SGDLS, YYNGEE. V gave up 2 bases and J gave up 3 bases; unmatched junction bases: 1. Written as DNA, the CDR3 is TGTGCCAGCAGCGTTACAGGGGACTATGGCTACACCTTC. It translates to CASSVTGDYGYTF.

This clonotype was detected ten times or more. The CDR3 sequence is CASSVAGTSLSGELFF. The CDR3 DNA sequence: TGTGCCAGCAGCGTAGCCGGGACTAGTCTCTCCGGGGAGCTGTTTTTT. The V gene is TRBV9, the J gene TRBJ2-2; 8 positions match TRBD2. This CDR3 spans 16 amino acids. Germline V gene data show CDR1 as SGDLS and CDR2 as YYNGEE. The junction had 7 bases not matched to a gene; V was cut back by 0 bases and J by 6 bases.

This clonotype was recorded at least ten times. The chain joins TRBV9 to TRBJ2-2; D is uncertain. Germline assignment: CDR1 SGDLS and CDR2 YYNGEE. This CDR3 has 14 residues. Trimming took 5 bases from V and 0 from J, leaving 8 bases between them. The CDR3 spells CASSPNANTGELFF. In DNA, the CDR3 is TGTGCCAGCAGTCCCAACGCGAACACCGGGGAGCTGTTTTTT.

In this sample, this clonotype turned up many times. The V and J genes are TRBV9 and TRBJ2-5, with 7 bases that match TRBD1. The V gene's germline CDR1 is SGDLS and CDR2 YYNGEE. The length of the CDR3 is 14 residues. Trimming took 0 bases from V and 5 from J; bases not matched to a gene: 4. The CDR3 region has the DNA TGTGCCAGCAGCGTAGGCCCGACAGGGGAGACCCAGTACTTC. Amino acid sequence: CASSVGPTGETQYF.

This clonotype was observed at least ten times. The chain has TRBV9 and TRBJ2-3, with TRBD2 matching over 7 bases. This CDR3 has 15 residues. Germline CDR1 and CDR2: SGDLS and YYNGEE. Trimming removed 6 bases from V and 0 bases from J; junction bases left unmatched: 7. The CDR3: CASTLAVTSTDTQYF. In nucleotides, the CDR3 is TGTGCCAGCACCCTAGCGGTAACTAGCACAGATACGCAGTATTTT.